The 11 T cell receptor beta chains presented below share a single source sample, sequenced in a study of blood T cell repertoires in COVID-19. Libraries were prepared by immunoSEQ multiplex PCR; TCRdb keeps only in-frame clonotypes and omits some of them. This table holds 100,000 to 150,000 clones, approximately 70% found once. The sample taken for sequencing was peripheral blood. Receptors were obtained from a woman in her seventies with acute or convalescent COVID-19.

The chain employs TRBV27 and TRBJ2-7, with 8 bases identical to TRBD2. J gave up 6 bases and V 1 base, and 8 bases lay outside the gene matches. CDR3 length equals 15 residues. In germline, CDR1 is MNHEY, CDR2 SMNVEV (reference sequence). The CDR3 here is CASSLWGLAGIEQYF. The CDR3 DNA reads TGTGCCAGCAGTTTATGGGGTCTAGCGGGTATCGAGCAGTACTTC.

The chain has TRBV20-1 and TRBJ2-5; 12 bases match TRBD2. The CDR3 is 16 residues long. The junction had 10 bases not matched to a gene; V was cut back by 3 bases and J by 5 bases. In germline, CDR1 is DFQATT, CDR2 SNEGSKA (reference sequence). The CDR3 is CSASGLLAGGRETQYF. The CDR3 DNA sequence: TGCAGTGCTAGTGGTCTACTAGCGGGGGGTCGGGAGACCCAGTACTTC.

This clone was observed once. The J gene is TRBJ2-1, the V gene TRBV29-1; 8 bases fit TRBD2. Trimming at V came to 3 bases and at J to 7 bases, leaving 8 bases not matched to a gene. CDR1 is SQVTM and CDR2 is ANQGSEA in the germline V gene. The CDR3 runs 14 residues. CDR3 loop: CSVDSAGARNEQFF. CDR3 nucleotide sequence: TGCAGCGTTGATTCAGCGGGAGCTCGGAATGAGCAGTTCTTC.

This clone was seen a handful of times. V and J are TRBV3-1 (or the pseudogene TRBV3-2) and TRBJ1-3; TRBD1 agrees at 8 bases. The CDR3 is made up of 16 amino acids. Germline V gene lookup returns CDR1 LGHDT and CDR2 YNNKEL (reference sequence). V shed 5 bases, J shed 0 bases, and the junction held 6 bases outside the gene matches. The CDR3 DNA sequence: TGTGCCAGCAGCTGGACAGGGTCCCTCTCTGGAAACACCATATATTTT. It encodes CASSWTGSLSGNTIYF.

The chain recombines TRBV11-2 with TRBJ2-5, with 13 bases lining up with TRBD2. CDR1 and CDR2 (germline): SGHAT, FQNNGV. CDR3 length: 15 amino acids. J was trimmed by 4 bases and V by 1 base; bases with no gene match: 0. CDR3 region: CASSLGLAGGETQYF. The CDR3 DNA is TGTGCCAGCAGCTTAGGACTAGCGGGGGGAGAGACCCAGTACTTC. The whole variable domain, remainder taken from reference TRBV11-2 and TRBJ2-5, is EAGVAQSPRYKIIEKRQSVAFWCNPISGHATLYWYQQILGQGPKLLIQFQNNGVVDDSQLPKDRFSAERLKGVDSTLKIQPAKLEDSAVYLCASSLGLAGGETQYFGPGTRLLVL.

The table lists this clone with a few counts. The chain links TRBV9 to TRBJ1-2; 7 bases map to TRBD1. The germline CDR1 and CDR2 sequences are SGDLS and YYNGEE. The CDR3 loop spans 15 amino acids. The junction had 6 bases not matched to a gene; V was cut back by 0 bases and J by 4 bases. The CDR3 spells CASSVDIDRVYGYTF. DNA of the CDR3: TGTGCCAGCAGCGTAGACATCGACAGGGTCTATGGCTACACCTTC.

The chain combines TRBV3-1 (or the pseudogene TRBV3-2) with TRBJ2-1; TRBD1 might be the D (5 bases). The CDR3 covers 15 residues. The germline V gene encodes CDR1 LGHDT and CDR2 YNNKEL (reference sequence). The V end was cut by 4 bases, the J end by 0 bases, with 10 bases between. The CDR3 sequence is CASSPRTSSYNEQFF. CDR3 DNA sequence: TGTGCCAGCAGCCCGAGGACAAGCTCCTACAATGAGCAGTTCTTC.

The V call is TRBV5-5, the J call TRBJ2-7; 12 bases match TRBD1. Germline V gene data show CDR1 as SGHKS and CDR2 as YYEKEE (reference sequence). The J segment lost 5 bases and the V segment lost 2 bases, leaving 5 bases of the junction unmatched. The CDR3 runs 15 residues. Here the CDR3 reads CASSLWGQGANEQYF. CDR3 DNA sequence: TGTGCCAGCAGCTTATGGGGACAGGGGGCCAACGAGCAGTACTTC.

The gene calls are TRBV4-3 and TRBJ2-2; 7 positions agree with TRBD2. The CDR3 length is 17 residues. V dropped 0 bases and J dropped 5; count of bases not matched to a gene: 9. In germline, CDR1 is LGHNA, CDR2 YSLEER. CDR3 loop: CASSQELAGDGTGELFF. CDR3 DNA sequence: TGCGCCAGCAGCCAAGAATTGGCGGGGGATGGTACCGGGGAGCTGTTTTTT.

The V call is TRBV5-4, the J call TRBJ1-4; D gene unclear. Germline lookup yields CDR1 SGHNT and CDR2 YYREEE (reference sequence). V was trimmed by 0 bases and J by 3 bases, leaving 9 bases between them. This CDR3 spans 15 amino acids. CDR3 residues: CASSLGGASNEKLFF. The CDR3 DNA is TGTGCCAGCAGCTTGGGCGGCGCTTCTAATGAAAAACTGTTTTTT.

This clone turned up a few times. The CDR3 DNA reads TGTGCCAGCAGCTTCTGGGGGGGTGAGCAGTTCTTC. It is translated as CASSFWGGEQFF. The rearrangement joins TRBV11-3 to TRBJ2-1, with 7 bases matching TRBD2. Trimming removed 3 bases from V and 9 bases from J; junction bases left unmatched: 2. This CDR3 contains 12 residues. CDR1 SGHNT and CDR2 YENEEA come from the germline V gene.